This T cell receptor beta chain was found in a study of T cell responses to AZD1222 COVID-19 vaccine (dated by TCRdb to 2020 to 2023). The study in broad terms: TCR sequencing covered some 240 trial participants: 200 to 220 given two doses of AZD1222 and 26 given two doses of MenACWY control vaccine. Trial participants were enrolled by age into 18-55, 56-69 and 70-plus year subgroups, with approximately 150, 28 and 58 TCR-sequenced participants respectively. Findings and caveats that apply to the study as a whole: CD4 TCRs associated with the vaccine covered the entire spike protein, and the dominant responses were in regions 160-218 and 743-854. A significant rise in spike-specific TCR breadth and depth was observed after two AZD1222 doses relative to day 0 and relative to MenACWY recipients. Participants were mostly white British and included more females than males, and it was suggested by the authors that clonal diversity may have been underestimated. Reportedly, almost half of the unique spike-specific TCRs recognized epitopes lying outside the regions that are mutated in the B.1.351 and B.1.1.7 variants. In the small 56-69-year group, the increase in depth fell short of significance, most likely because of low power. No day 14 peak-response samples were available, so repertoires were characterized only after the peak T cell response. Conclusions about previously exposed vaccinees are limited because only a handful of AZD1222 recipients were SARS-CoV-2 seropositive at baseline.

The CDR3 contains 19 residues, cysteine and phenylalanine counted. CDR3 DNA is the only sequence kept; it has 57 bases, read in frame from the first base. CDR1 is given as SGHVS and CDR2 as FNYEAQ, both from the germline V gene. V is shortened by 3 bases, J by 3 bases, and the region joining them spans 23 bases. The CDR3 regions of human TCRbeta chains were analyzed by immunosequencing. Per the authors' processing: TCRs in the repertoires were matched against a reference library of SARS-CoV-2-specific TCRs that had been generated with the MIRA antigen-specificity platform. Breadth was defined as the fraction of unique TCRs that were SARS-CoV-2-associated. Depth was defined as the fraction of total T cells that were SARS-CoV-2-associated. Each spike-specific TCR was assigned to its reactive spike region and to a CD4 or CD8 class using the MIRA data. Log10-transformed breadth and depth values were compared by one-way ANOVA with Sidak's multiple comparisons tests. TCRdb stores this immuneACCESS table with in-frame sequences only. Part of the clones is absent; in the studies checked, under half of the shortfall reflects unresolved V genes, and no reason is known for the rest. V and J calls and clone size are given by that table; D and trimming were obtained from the DNA. The sample table contains around 78,000 clones; only one count was recorded for 75% to 95% of them. Under 5% of the sample goes to the ten largest clones.

A note on this clone: Its antigen is not yet known. Base-call qualities are not available, and no considerably larger clone is one nucleotide away.

The time point label, as the study defines it: baseline before first vaccination. The sample's treatment or condition label is to be understood as: meningococcal conjugate vaccine given as trial control. Vaccinee samples came from UK trials COV001 and COV002, including a single-blind randomized controlled phase 2/3 trial of AZD1222 (ChAdOx1 nCoV-19) in healthy adults. For TCRbeta chain sequencing, PBMC samples were collected from trial participants at day 0 and at day 28 after the second dose. This clonotype was obtained from an adult in good health. Specimen: peripheral blood, collected on day 0 of MenACWY control vaccination. Recombination connected TRBV7-6 to TRBJ2-2; a weak D assignment points to TRBD2 (6 bases agree). The CDR3 reads CASSFQARRVAADTGELFF. The DNA sequence follows: TGTGCCAGCAGCTTTCAAGCCCGGCGGGTAGCGGCTGACACCGGGGAGCTGTTTTTT.